The 7 T cell receptor beta chains listed next were all sequenced from one sample in a study of beta chain features in type 1 diabetes. Isolated RNA was reverse transcribed in full, so expressed TCRB transcripts were sequenced. Assay: immunoSEQ multiplex PCR; the TCRdb copy retains only in-frame clones and omits some. The table records under 450,000 clones, approximately 13% of them present only once. Sequencing was carried out using naive CD4+ T cells from blood. Every receptor here comes from a man aged 25-45 years in good health.

As DNA, the CDR3 is TGCGCCAGCAGCTTGGGACAGGAATATGGCTACACCTTC. Translating gives CASSLGQEYGYTF. The rearrangement joins TRBV5-1 to TRBJ1-2; D possibly corresponds to TRBD1 (6 bases). This CDR3 contains 13 residues. The V gene's germline CDR1 is SGHRS and CDR2 YFSETQ. Trimming took 0 bases from V and 5 from J, leaving 8 bases between them.

V usage is TRBV6-4 and J usage is TRBJ1-1, with unresolved D. The CDR3 loop spans 13 amino acids. CDR1 is MRHNA, CDR2 SNTAGT, per germline. Trimming removed 4 bases from V and 1 base from J, with 7 bases in between. CDR3 in DNA: TGTGCCAGCAGTGTAAACAGGAACACTGAAGCTTTCTTT. Its translation: CASSVNRNTEAFF.

CDR3 sequence reads: CASSVEGNSPLHF. CDR3 sequence (DNA): TGCGCCAGCAGTGTTGAGGGGAATTCACCCCTCCACTTT. This chain uses TRBV10-2 with TRBJ1-6; the D gene is possibly TRBD1 (5 bases). This CDR3 is 13 amino acids long. Germline lookup yields CDR1 WSHSY and CDR2 SAAADI. V lost 4 bases to trimming and J lost 7 bases, with 8 bases between them.

V gene TRBV18 combines with J gene TRBJ1-2, with D possibly being TRBD1 (5 bases). The germline gives CDR1 KGHSH, CDR2 LQKENI. V lost 0 bases and J lost 4, with 12 bases in between. CDR3 length: 15 amino acids. Here the CDR3 reads CASSPPGGGAYGYTF. The CDR3 DNA sequence: TGTGCCAGCTCACCACCAGGCGGGGGAGCCTATGGCTACACCTTC.

This rearrangement joins TRBV6-1 to TRBJ2-7, with D hard to call. V lost 4 bases and J lost 2, with 12 bases in between. Germline lookup yields CDR1 MNHNS and CDR2 SASEGT. There are 14 residues in the CDR3. CDR3 sequence: CASSGLDLPYEQYV. Here the CDR3 DNA reads TGTGCCAGCAGTGGGCTTGACCTTCCCTACGAGCAGTACGTC.

The table lists this clone with a few counts. The chain is built from TRBV7-9 and TRBJ2-2; D is undetermined. CDR1 and CDR2 (germline): SEHNR, FQNEAQ (reference sequence). The CDR3 runs 11 residues. Trimming removed 5 bases from V and 7 bases from J, with 5 bases in between. The CDR3 loop reads CASSPGGELFF. The CDR3 DNA follows: TGTGCCAGCAGCCCGGGCGGGGAGCTGTTTTTT.

This clone was counted between two and nine times. The V and J genes are TRBV4-2 and TRBJ2-3; no reliable D call. The V end was cut by 1 base, the J end by 6 bases, with 8 bases between. Germline CDR1 is LGHNA and CDR2 is YNFKEQ. This CDR3 is built from 13 residues. This chain's CDR3 is CASSQAPSDTQYF. The CDR3 bases are TGTGCCAGCAGCCAAGCTCCCTCGGATACGCAGTATTTT.